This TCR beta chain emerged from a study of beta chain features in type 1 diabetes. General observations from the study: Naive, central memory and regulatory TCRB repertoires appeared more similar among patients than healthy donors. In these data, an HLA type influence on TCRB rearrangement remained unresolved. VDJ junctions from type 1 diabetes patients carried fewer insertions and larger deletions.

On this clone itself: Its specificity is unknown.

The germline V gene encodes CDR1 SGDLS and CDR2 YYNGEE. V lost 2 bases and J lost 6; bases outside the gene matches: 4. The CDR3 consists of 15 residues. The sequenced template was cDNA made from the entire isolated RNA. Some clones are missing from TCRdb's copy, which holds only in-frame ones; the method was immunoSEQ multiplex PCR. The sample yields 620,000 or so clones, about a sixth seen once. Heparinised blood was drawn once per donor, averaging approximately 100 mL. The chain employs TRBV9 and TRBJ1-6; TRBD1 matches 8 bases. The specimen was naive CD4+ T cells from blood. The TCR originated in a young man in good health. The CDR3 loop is CASSVETGVNSPLHF. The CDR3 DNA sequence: TGTGCCAGCAGCGTGGAGACAGGGGTTAATTCACCCCTCCACTTT.